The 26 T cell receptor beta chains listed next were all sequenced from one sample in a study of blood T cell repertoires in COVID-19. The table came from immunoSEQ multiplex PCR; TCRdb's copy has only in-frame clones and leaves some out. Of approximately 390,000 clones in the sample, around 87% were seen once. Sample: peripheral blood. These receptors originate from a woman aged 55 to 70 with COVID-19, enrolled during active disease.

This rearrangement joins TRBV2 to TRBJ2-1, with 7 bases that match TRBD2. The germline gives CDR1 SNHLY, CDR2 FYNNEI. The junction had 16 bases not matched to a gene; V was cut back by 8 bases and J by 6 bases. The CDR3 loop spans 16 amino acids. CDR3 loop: CASGFTGTTKGNEQFF. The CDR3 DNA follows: TGTGCCAGCGGGTTTACCGGGACTACTAAAGGCAATGAGCAGTTCTTC.

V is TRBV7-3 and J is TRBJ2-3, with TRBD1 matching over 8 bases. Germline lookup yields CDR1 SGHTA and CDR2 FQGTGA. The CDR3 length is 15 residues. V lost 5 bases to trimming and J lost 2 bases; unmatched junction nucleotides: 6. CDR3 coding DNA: TGTGCCAGCAGCGCCCAGGGGGCATCCACAGATACGCAGTATTTT. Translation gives CASSAQGASTDTQYF.

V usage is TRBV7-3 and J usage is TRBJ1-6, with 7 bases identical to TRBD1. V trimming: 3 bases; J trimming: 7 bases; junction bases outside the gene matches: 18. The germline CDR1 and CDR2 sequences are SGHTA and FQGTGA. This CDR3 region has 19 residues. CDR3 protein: CASSLKNDPSGQPNSPLHF. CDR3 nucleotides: TGTGCCAGCAGCTTGAAAAACGACCCTTCGGGACAGCCAAATTCACCCCTCCACTTT. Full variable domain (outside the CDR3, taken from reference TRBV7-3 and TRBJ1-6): GAGVSQTPSNKVTEKGKYVELRCDPISGHTALYWYRQSLGQGPEFLIYFQGTGAADDSGLPNDRFFAVRPEGSVSTLKIQRTERGDSAVYLCASSLKNDPSGQPNSPLHFGNGTRLTVT.

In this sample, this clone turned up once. CDR3 protein: CASSLVSGAGSPLHF. CDR3 nucleotide sequence: TGTGCCAGCAGCTTAGTTTCAGGGGCAGGATCACCCCTCCACTTT. This chain uses TRBV7-6 with TRBJ1-6, with a tentative D call TRBD1 (6 bases). CDR3 length: 15 amino acids. CDR1 and CDR2 (germline): SGHVS, FNYEAQ. The germline V and J ends were trimmed by 1 base and 10 bases, with 14 bases remaining between them. Together with reference TRBV7-6 and TRBJ1-6, the CDR3 gives the full variable domain: GAGVSQSPRYKVTKRGQDVALRCDPISGHVSLYWYRQALGQGPEFLTYFNYEAQQDKSGLPNDRFSAERPEGSISTLTIQRTEQRDSAMYRCASSLVSGAGSPLHFGNGTRLTVT.

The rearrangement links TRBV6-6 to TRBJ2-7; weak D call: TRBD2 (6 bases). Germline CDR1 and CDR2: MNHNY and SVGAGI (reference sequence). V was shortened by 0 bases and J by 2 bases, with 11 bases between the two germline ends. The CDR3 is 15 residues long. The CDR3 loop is CASSYSTRGTYEQYF. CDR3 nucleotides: TGTGCCAGCAGTTACTCGACGCGGGGAACCTACGAGCAGTACTTC.

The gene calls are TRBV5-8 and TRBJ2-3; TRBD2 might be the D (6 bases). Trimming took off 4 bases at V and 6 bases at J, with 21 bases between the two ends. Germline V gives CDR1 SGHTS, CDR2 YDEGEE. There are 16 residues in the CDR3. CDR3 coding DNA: TGTGCCAGCAGCGGATGGGGACTGGCAACCTCCGATACGCAGTATTTT. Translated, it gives CASSGWGLATSDTQYF.

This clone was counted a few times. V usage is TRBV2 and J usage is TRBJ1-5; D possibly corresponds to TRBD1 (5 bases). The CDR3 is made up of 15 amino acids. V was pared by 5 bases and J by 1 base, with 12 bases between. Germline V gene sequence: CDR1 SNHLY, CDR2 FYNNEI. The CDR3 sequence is CASSTRQLSNQPQHF. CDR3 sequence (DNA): TGTGCCAGCAGTACCCGACAGCTGAGCAATCAGCCCCAGCATTTT. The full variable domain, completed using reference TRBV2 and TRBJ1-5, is EPEVTQTPSHQVTQMGQEVILRCVPISNHLYFYWYRQILGQKVEFLVSFYNNEISEKSEIFDDQFSVERPDGSNFTLKIRSTKLEDSAMYFCASSTRQLSNQPQHFGDGTRLSIL.

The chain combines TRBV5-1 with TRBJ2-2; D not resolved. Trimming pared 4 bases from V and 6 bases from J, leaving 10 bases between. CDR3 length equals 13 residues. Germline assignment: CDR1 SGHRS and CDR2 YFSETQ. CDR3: CASSLSTAGELFF. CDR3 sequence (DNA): TGCGCCAGCAGCCTATCAACGGCCGGGGAGCTGTTTTTT.

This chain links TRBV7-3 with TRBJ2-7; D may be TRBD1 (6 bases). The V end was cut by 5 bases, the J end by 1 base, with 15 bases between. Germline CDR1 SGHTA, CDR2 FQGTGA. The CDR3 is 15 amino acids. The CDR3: CASSEGQLTSYEQYF. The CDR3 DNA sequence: TGTGCCAGCAGCGAAGGACAGTTAACTTCCTACGAGCAGTACTTC.

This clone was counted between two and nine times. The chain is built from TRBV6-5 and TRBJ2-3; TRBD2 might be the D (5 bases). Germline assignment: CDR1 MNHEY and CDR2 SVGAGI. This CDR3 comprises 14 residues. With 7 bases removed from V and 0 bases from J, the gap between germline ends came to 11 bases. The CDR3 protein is CASKAGSSTDTQYF. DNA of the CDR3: TGTGCCAGCAAGGCGGGCTCTAGCACAGATACGCAGTATTTT.

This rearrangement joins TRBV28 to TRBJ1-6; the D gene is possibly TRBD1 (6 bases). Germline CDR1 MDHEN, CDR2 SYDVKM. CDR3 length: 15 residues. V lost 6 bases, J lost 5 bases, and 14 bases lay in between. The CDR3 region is CASSRGGSNNSPLHF. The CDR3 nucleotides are TGTGCCAGCAGCCGGGGGGGCTCGAATAATTCACCCCTCCACTTT.

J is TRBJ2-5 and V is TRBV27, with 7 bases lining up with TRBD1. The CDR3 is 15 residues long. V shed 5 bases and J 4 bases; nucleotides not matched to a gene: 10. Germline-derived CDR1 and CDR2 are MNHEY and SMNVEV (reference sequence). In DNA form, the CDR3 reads TGTGCCAGCAGTCCCGGGACAGCCTACCGAGAGACCCAGTACTTC. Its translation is CASSPGTAYRETQYF.

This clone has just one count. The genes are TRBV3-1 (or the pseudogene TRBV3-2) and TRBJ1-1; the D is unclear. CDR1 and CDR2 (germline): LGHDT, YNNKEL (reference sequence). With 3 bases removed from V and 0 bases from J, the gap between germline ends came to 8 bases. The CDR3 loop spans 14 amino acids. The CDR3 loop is CASSQGILNTEAFF. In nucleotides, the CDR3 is TGTGCCAGCAGCCAGGGCATCCTGAACACTGAAGCTTTCTTT.

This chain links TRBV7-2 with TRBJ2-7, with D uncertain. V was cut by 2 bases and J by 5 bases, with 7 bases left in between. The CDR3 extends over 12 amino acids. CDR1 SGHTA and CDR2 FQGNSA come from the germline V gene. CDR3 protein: CASSLSRHEQYF. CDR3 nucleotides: TGTGCCAGCAGCTTATCTAGGCACGAGCAGTACTTC.

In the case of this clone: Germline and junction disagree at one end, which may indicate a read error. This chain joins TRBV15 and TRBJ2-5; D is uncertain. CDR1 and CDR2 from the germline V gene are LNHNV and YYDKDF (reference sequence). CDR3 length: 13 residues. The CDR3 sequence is CATSRVPREAQYF. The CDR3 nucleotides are TGTGCCACCAGCAGAGTTCCCCGAGAGGCCCAGTACTTC.

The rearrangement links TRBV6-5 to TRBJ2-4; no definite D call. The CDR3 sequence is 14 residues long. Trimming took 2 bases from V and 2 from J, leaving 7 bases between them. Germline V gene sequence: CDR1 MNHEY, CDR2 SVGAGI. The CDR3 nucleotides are TGTGCCAGCAGTTACGGTGGCTCCAAAAACATTCAGTACTTC. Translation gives CASSYGGSKNIQYF.

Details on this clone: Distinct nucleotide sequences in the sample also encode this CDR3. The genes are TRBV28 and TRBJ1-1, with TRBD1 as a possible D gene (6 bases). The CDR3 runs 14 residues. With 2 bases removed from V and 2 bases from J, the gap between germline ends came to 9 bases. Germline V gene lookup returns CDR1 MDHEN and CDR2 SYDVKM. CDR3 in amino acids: CASSLRGLNTEAFF. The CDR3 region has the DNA TGTGCCAGCAGTTTAAGGGGGTTAAACACTGAAGCTTTCTTT.

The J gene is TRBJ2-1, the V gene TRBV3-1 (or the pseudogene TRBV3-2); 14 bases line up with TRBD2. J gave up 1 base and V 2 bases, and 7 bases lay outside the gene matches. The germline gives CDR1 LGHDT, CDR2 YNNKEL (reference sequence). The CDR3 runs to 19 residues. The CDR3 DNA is TGTGCCAGCAGCCAACACAGGACTAGCGGGGGGATGTCCTACAATGAGCAGTTCTTC. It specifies CASSQHRTSGGMSYNEQFF.

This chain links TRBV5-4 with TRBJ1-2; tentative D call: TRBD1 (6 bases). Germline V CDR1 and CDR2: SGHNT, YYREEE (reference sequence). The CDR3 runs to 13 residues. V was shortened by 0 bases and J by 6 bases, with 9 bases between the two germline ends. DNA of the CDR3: TGTGCCAGCAGCTTGGAGCAGGGGAATGGCTACACCTTC. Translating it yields CASSLEQGNGYTF.

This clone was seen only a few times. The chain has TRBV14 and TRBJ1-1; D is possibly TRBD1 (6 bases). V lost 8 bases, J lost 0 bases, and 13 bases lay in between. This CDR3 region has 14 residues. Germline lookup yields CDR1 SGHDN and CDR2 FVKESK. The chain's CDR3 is CASALPGVNTEAFF. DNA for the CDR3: TGTGCCAGCGCTCTTCCAGGGGTGAACACTGAAGCTTTCTTT.

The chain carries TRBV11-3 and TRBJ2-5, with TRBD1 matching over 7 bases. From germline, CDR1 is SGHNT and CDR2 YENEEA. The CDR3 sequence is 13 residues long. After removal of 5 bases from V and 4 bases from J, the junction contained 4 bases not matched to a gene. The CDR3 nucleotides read TGTGCCAGCAGCCCTAGGACAGGAGAGACCCAGTACTTC. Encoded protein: CASSPRTGETQYF.

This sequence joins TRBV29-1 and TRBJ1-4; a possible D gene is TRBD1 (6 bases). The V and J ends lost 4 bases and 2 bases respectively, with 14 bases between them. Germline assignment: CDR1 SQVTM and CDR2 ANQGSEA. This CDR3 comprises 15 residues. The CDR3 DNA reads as TGCAGCGTTGCATGGGGGCGCAGGACTAATGAAAAACTGTTTTTT. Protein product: CSVAWGRRTNEKLFF. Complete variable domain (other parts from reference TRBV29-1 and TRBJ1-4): SAVISQKPSRDICQRGTSLTIQCQVDSQVTMMFWYRQQPGQSLTLIATANQGSEATYESGFVIDKFPISRPNLTFSTLTVSNMSPEDSSIYLCSVAWGRRTNEKLFFGSGTQLSVL.

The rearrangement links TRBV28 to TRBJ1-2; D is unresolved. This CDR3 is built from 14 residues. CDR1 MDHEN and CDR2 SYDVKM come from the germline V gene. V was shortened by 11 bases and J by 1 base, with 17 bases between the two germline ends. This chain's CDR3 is CAWRKAGYNYGYTF. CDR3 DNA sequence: TGTGCCTGGCGCAAGGCGGGTTATAACTATGGCTACACCTTC.

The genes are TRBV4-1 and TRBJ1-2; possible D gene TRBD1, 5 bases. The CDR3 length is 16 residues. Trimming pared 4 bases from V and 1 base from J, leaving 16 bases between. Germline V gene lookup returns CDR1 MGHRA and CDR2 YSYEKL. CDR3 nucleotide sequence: TGCGCCAGCAGCCTGGTCCCCGGGACTGGTAACTATGGCTACACCTTC. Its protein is CASSLVPGTGNYGYTF.

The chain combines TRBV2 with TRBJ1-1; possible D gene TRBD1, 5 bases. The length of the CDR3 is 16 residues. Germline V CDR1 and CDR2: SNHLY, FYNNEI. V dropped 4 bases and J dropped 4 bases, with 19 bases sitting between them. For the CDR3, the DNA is TGTGCCAGCAGTGCAATGACCTCAGGCAGGGCCACTGAAGCTTTCTTT. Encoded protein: CASSAMTSGRATEAFF.

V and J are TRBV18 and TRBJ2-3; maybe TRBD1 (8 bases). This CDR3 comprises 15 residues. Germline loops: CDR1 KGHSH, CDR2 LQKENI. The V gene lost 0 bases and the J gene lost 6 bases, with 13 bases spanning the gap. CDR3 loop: CASSPPGQGGDTQYF. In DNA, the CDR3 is TGTGCCAGCTCACCACCCGGACAGGGAGGGGATACGCAGTATTTT.